By share, the clone carrying this TCR beta chain ranks as medium-sized. The antigen remains unidentified. These data come from a study of spatial heterogeneity in lung cancer. The time point: sample taken at primary tumor resection. Notes on the study in general: In tumors, expanded intratumoral alpha and beta TCR counts tracked mutation counts.

V dropped 0 bases and J dropped 2 bases, with 12 bases sitting between them. CDR1 and CDR2 from the germline V gene are SGDLS and YYNGEE. The CDR3 is 16 amino acids. Single TCR cDNA molecules each had their own unique molecular identifier. TCRdb re-derived calls from the 5' RACE reads in MiXCR, one entry per CDR3 protein. The sample contains 4,800 or so distinct CDR3 sequences, over 10% of which appear only once. The rearrangement links TRBV9 to TRBJ1-3; D uncertain. This sequence originates from a male donor with early-stage non-small cell lung cancer. The specimen comprised lung tumor tissue, sampled at surgery. CDR3 residues: CASSVAGGFAGNTIYF. The CDR3 DNA reads as TGTGCCAGCAGCGTAGCTGGAGGGTTTGCTGGAAACACCATATATTTT.